This T cell receptor (beta chain) stems from a study of blood T cell repertoires in COVID-19. As for the study in general: COVID-19 samples, acute and convalescent, were from the United States, Italy and Spain. Sources were T cells, B-cell-depleted T cells, or PBMCs; the material itself was cDNA or gDNA.

Germline CDR1 and CDR2: SEHNR and FQNEAQ (reference sequence). CDR3 length equals 16 residues. V trimming: 1 base; J trimming: 7 bases; junction bases outside the gene matches: 6. Authors' methods: Reference gene primer amplification yielded estimated nucleated cell counts. Profiling relied on immunoSEQ multiplex PCR, and the TCRdb table lists in-frame clones only, not all of them. The V and J calls and clone size were taken over from that table, and D and trimming were inferred from the DNA. The sample consists of roughly 200,000 clones, more than 65% of them appearing once. This sequence joins TRBV7-9 and TRBJ1-5; 11 nucleotides agree with TRBD1. Sequenced: peripheral blood. The receptor's source is an elderly woman with acute or convalescent COVID-19. The CDR3 DNA is TGTGCCAGCAGCTTAGGGACAGGGGGCGCAGGACAGCCCCAGCATTTT. Translated, it gives CASSLGTGGAGQPQHF. The full variable domain, in which reference TRBV7-9 and TRBJ1-5 provide the parts outside the CDR3, is DTGVSQNPRHKITKRGQNVTFRCDPISEHNRLYWYRQTLGQGPEFLTYFQNEAQLEKSRLLSDRFSAERPKGSFSTLEIQRTEQGDSAMYLCASSLGTGGAGQPQHFGDGTRLSIL.